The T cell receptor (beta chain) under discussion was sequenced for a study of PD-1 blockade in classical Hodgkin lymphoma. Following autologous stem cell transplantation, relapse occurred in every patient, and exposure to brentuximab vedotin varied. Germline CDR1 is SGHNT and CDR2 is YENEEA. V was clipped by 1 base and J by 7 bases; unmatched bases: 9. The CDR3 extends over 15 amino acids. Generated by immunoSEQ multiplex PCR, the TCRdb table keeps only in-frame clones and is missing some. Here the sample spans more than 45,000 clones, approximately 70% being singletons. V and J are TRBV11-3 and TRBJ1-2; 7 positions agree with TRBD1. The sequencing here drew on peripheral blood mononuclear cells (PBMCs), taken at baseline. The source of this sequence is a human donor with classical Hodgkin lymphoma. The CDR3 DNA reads TGTGCCAGCAGCTTAGGGACAGGAGCTGACCCTGGCTACACCTTC. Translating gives CASSLGTGADPGYTF.